Following are 28 T cell receptor beta chains from one sample sequenced in a study of OX40 agonist ivuxolimab in advanced cancers. The assay was immunoSEQ multiplex PCR, and TCRdb's table has in-frame clones only and misses some. Among about 30,000 clones listed, roughly nine tenths were seen once. Sequenced material: CD4+ or CD8+ T cells sorted from blood, taken in a trial of the OX40 agonist ivuxolimab. Receptor source: an adult with an advanced solid tumor such as melanoma, head and neck, liver or kidney cancer.

The chain links TRBV5-8 to TRBJ2-7, with D tentatively TRBD1 (6 bases). This CDR3 is built from 15 residues. With 1 base removed from V and 4 bases from J, the gap between germline ends came to 15 bases. In germline, CDR1 is SGHTS, CDR2 YDEGEE. The CDR3 region has the DNA TGTGCCAGCAGCTTGCGGCAGGGGAGTCAATACGAGCAGTACTTC. This codes for CASSLRQGSQYEQYF.

The chain links TRBV6-6 to TRBJ2-5; D not resolved. V was clipped by 6 bases and J by 0 bases, with 5 bases between them. The germline V gene has CDR1 MNHNY and CDR2 SVGAGI (reference sequence). CDR3 size: 12 residues. The CDR3 DNA is TGTGCCAGCAGCCCTTACCAAGAGACCCAGTACTTC. It codes for CASSPYQETQYF.

This chain uses TRBV10-3 with TRBJ2-5, with 10 nucleotides matching TRBD2. Trimming cost V 2 bases and J 2 bases; bases outside gene matches: 2. The CDR3 is 15 amino acids. Per germline, CDR1 ENHRY and CDR2 SYGVKD. CDR3 sequence reads: CAISEPSGGQETQYF. CDR3 nucleotide sequence: TGTGCCATCAGTGAGCCTAGCGGGGGTCAAGAGACCCAGTACTTC.

Only a few counts were recorded for this clone. The chain is built from TRBV6-6 and TRBJ2-1; 13 bases match TRBD2. Germline-derived CDR1 and CDR2 are MNHNY and SVGAGI (reference sequence). CDR3 length: 13 residues. V shed 4 bases and J 11 bases; nucleotides not matched to a gene: 2. The CDR3 nucleotides read TGTGCCAGCAGTTCAGGGACTAGCGGGAAGCAGTTCTTC. It yields the protein CASSSGTSGKQFF.

This clone has just one count. The chain combines TRBV6-5 with TRBJ1-1, with TRBD1 as a possible D gene (6 bases). Germline V CDR1 and CDR2: MNHEY, SVGAGI. The germline V and J ends were trimmed by 8 bases and 1 base, with 17 bases remaining between them. CDR3 length equals 15 residues. The CDR3 DNA is TGTGCCAGCTACTTTGTGGGGGGCAGGAACACTGAAGCTTTCTTT. Translation gives CASYFVGGRNTEAFF.

The CDR3 nucleotides are TGTGCCAGCAGCGCCCCGGGACAGGCTGAAGAGACCCAGTACTTC. Translated: CASSAPGQAEETQYF. The J gene is TRBJ2-5, the V gene TRBV7-9; 8 bases line up with TRBD1. Germline V gives CDR1 SEHNR, CDR2 FQNEAQ (reference sequence). J was trimmed by 3 bases and V by 5 bases; bases with no gene match: 8. The CDR3 spans 15 residues.

The V and J genes are TRBV7-6 and TRBJ2-2; D possibly uses TRBD1 or TRBD2 (6 bases each). V was cut by 1 base and J by 3 bases, with 15 bases left in between. Germline-derived CDR1 and CDR2 are SGHVS and FNYEAQ. The CDR3 contains 17 residues. This CDR3 is CASSLVGGLRDTGELFF. The CDR3 DNA reads TGTGCCAGCAGCTTAGTAGGGGGGCTAAGGGACACCGGGGAGCTGTTTTTT.

The V call is TRBV9, the J call TRBJ2-7; 12 bases are a match to TRBD2. V was pared by 3 bases and J by 7 bases, with 8 bases of the junction left unmatched. This CDR3 contains 15 residues. Per the germline V gene, CDR1 is SGDLS and CDR2 is YYNGEE. Here the CDR3 DNA reads TGTGCCAGCAGCGAAACTAGCGGGAGGTCCCTAGAGCAGTACTTC. Translation: CASSETSGRSLEQYF.

The chain couples TRBV9 to TRBJ2-2; D is ambiguous. The germline V gene encodes CDR1 SGDLS and CDR2 YYNGEE. The CDR3 is 11 amino acids. V dropped 4 bases and J dropped 3 bases, with 1 base sitting between them. Here the CDR3 DNA reads TGTGCCAGCAGCTACACCGGGGAGCTGTTTTTT. It specifies CASSYTGELFF.

CDR3 protein: CASSPDGGRETQYF. The CDR3, as DNA: TGTGCCAGCAGCCCGGACGGAGGGCGAGAGACCCAGTACTTC. This chain uses TRBV9 with TRBJ2-5; perhaps TRBD2 as D (6 bases). CDR1 SGDLS and CDR2 YYNGEE come from the germline V gene. The CDR3 is made up of 14 amino acids. Between the trimmed V and J ends, which lost 4 bases and 4 bases, there was a span of 14 bases.

The chain combines TRBV6-1 with TRBJ2-2; D remains unclear. The CDR3 length is 15 residues. Germline V CDR1 and CDR2: MNHNS, SASEGT. Trimming took off 5 bases at V and 2 bases at J, with 12 bases between the two ends. This CDR3 is CASSNRQLNTGELFF. The CDR3 coding sequence is TGTGCCAGCAGTAACAGACAACTAAACACCGGGGAGCTGTTTTTT.

The rearrangement links TRBV5-1 to TRBJ2-7, with D perhaps assigned TRBD1 or TRBD2 (5 bases each). V shed 0 bases and J shed 2 bases, with 9 bases lying between them. This CDR3 comprises 14 residues. CDR1 and CDR2 (germline): SGHRS, YFSETQ. This CDR3 reads CASSLGGNPYEQYF. The CDR3 coding sequence is TGCGCCAGCAGCTTGGGGGGGAATCCCTACGAGCAGTACTTC.

The chain recombines TRBV29-1 with TRBJ2-7; 10 bases align to TRBD2. The V segment lost 7 bases and the J segment 0 bases; nucleotides outside the gene matches: 6. The CDR3 is 14 residues long. CDR1 and CDR2 (germline): SQVTM, ANQGSEA. The CDR3 loop is CSALLAGSSYEQYF. The DNA for the CDR3 is TGCAGCGCTCTACTAGCGGGAAGCTCCTACGAGCAGTACTTC.

The chain carries TRBV5-1 and TRBJ2-1, with TRBD1 identical over 8 bases. The V gene's germline CDR1 is SGHRS and CDR2 YFSETQ. Germline trimming cut 7 bases from V and 6 bases from J; bases unmatched to any gene: 12. There are 15 residues in the CDR3. CDR3: CASVSSGTGANEQFF. The DNA for the CDR3 is TGCGCCAGCGTCTCCTCCGGGACAGGCGCCAATGAGCAGTTCTTC.

This rearrangement joins TRBV4-1 to TRBJ1-1, with D unresolved. This CDR3 is built from 13 residues. Trimming took off 2 bases at V and 0 bases at J, with 4 bases between the two ends. CDR1 is MGHRA, CDR2 YSYEKL, per germline. CDR3 nucleotide sequence: TGCGCCAGCAGCCAATTTATGAACACTGAAGCTTTCTTT. Encoded protein: CASSQFMNTEAFF.

The chain is built from TRBV4-3 and TRBJ2-7, with D tentatively TRBD2 (6 bases). With 0 bases removed from V and 0 bases from J, the gap between germline ends came to 15 bases. The CDR3 runs 17 residues. The germline CDR1 and CDR2 sequences are LGHNA and YSLEER. The CDR3 sequence is CASSQDRAEGSSYEQYF. CDR3 DNA sequence: TGCGCCAGCAGCCAAGATCGAGCGGAGGGGAGCTCCTACGAGCAGTACTTC.

The chain carries TRBV27 and TRBJ1-2, with a possible D match to TRBD1 (5 bases). Germline-derived CDR1 and CDR2 are MNHEY and SMNVEV (reference sequence). This CDR3 spans 17 amino acids. Trimming removed 2 bases from V and 5 bases from J, with 21 bases in between. CDR3 protein: CASSLIVSGTRVYGYTF. DNA of the CDR3: TGTGCCAGCAGTTTAATTGTTTCAGGGACTCGGGTATATGGCTACACCTTC.

The chain is built from TRBV19 and TRBJ2-7; possibly TRBD2 for D (6 bases). Germline V CDR1 and CDR2: LNHDA, SQIVND (reference sequence). CDR3 size: 14 residues. V gave up 3 bases and J gave up 5 bases, with 14 bases separating them. The CDR3: CASSMYGGKNEQYF. As DNA, the CDR3 is TGTGCCAGTAGTATGTATGGGGGGAAGAACGAGCAGTACTTC.

The chain has TRBV19 and TRBJ2-1; the D is unclear. The CDR3 has 15 amino acids. Per the germline V gene, CDR1 is LNHDA and CDR2 is SQIVND (reference sequence). Trimming shortened V by 3 bases and J by 0 bases, and 9 bases separated the two germline ends. CDR3 residues: CASSIYAASYNEQFF. CDR3 DNA: TGTGCCAGTAGTATTTACGCGGCCTCCTACAATGAGCAGTTCTTC.

The gene calls are TRBV13 and TRBJ2-1; tentative D call: TRBD1 (5 bases). CDR1 and CDR2 (germline): PRHDT, FYEKMQ (reference sequence). This CDR3 has 15 residues. Trimming removed 3 bases from V and 0 bases from J, with 9 bases in between. The CDR3 spells CASSFRADSYNEQFF. The DNA of the CDR3 is TGTGCCAGCAGCTTCAGGGCAGACTCCTACAATGAGCAGTTCTTC. Full variable domain (remainder filled in from reference TRBV13 and TRBJ2-1): AAGVIQSPRHLIKEKRETATLKCYPIPRHDTVYWYQQGPGQDPQFLISFYEKMQSDKGSIPDRFSAQQFSDYHSELNMSSLELGDSALYFCASSFRADSYNEQFFGPGTRLTVL.

The chain recombines TRBV13 with TRBJ2-7; D is unresolved. V dropped 1 base and J dropped 3 bases, with 10 bases sitting between them. The CDR3 sequence is 14 residues long. CDR1 PRHDT and CDR2 FYEKMQ come from the germline V gene (reference sequence). The CDR3 sequence is CASSLVGLNYEQYF. The CDR3 coding sequence is TGTGCCAGCAGCTTAGTAGGCCTTAACTACGAGCAGTACTTC.

The chain employs TRBV13 and TRBJ1-2; 10 bases are a match to TRBD1. Germline lookup yields CDR1 PRHDT and CDR2 FYEKMQ (reference sequence). The CDR3 runs to 14 residues. Germline trimming cut 5 bases from V and 3 bases from J; bases unmatched to any gene: 3. Here the CDR3 reads CASSQGTGDYGYTF. Written as DNA, the CDR3 is TGTGCCAGCAGCCAAGGGACAGGGGACTATGGCTACACCTTC.

The V and J genes are TRBV5-1 and TRBJ2-1; 9 nucleotides agree with TRBD2. CDR1 is SGHRS and CDR2 is YFSETQ in the germline V gene. This CDR3 is built from 18 residues. Trimming took 0 bases from V and 8 from J; bases not matched to a gene: 15. CDR3 DNA: TGCGCCAGCAGCTTGGCCTTTCTCGCGGGAGGGCCCTCGGATGAGCAGTTCTTC. Encoded protein: CASSLAFLAGGPSDEQFF.

This clone was detected only a few times. V is TRBV9 and J is TRBJ2-7; possible D gene TRBD1, 6 bases. The CDR3 consists of 13 residues. Germline V lookup: CDR1 SGDLS, CDR2 YYNGEE. The V gene lost 3 bases and the J gene lost 3 bases, with 10 bases spanning the gap. The CDR3 region has the DNA TGTGCCAGCAGCGCTAACAGGGACTACGAGCAGTACTTC. Protein product: CASSANRDYEQYF.

The chain has TRBV27 and TRBJ2-7, with a weak D call TRBD1 (5 bases). V gave up 0 bases and J gave up 1 base, with 7 bases separating them. The germline V gene has CDR1 MNHEY and CDR2 SMNVEV (reference sequence). The CDR3 loop spans 14 amino acids. CDR3: CASSLSHRSYEQYF. CDR3 bases: TGTGCCAGCAGTTTATCGCACAGGTCCTACGAGCAGTACTTC.

The rearrangement links TRBV9 to TRBJ2-2; 7 bases agree with TRBD1. The CDR3 length is 18 residues. The junction had 8 bases not matched to a gene; V was cut back by 0 bases and J by 0 bases. The germline gives CDR1 SGDLS, CDR2 YYNGEE. CDR3 loop: CASSVEGAPTANTGELFF. CDR3 DNA: TGTGCCAGCAGCGTAGAGGGGGCCCCAACCGCGAACACCGGGGAGCTGTTTTTT.

V gene TRBV4-1 combines with J gene TRBJ2-1; possible D gene TRBD2, 6 bases. The V and J ends lost 3 bases and 0 bases respectively, with 9 bases between them. Per the germline V gene, CDR1 is MGHRA and CDR2 is YSYEKL. The CDR3 sequence is 15 residues long. CDR3 bases: TGCGCCAGCAGCCATATGGGGGGCTCCTACAATGAGCAGTTCTTC. This gives the protein CASSHMGGSYNEQFF.

This clone has a handful of counts. Here the CDR3 DNA reads TGTGCCAGCAGCTTGGCTAGTGTTTTGGGAGAGACCCAGTACTTC. This sequence encodes CASSLASVLGETQYF. The rearrangement joins TRBV5-5 to TRBJ2-5; D not resolved. V lost 0 bases, J lost 4 bases, and 13 bases lay in between. Looked up from germline, CDR1 is SGHKS and CDR2 is YYEKEE (reference sequence). This CDR3 contains 15 residues.